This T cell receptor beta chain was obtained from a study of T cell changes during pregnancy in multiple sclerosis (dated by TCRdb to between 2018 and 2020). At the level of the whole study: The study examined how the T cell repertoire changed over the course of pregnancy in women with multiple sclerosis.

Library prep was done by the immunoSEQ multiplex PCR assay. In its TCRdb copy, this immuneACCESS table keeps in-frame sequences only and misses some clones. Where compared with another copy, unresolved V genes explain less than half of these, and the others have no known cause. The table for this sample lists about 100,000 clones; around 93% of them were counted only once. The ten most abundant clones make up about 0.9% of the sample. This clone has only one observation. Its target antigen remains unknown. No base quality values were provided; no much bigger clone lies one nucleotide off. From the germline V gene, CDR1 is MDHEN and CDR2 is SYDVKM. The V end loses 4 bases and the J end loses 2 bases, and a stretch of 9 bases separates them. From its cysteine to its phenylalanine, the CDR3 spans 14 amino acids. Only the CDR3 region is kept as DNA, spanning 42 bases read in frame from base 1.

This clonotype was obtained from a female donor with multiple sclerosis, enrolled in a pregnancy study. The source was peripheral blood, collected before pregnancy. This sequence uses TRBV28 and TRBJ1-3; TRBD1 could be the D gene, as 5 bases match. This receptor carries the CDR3 CASSSGFPGNTIYF. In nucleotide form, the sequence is TGTGCCAGCAGTTCAGGGTTCCCTGGAAACACCATATATTTT.